This TCR beta chain was identified during a study of cytomegalovirus exposure and HLA in healthy donors. Overall study context: Among the roughly 400 genotyped donors, more than 70% were placed in the Caucasian-associated ancestry cluster. Whole-study results and caveats: The majority of TCR sequences were rare, yet some public TCRs appeared in many donors.

PCR primers comprised 60 Vbeta and 13 Jbeta primers. Measured with immunoSEQ multiplex PCR; TCRdb has only the in-frame clones, and not every one. The table lists 87,000 or so clones, approximately 7.7% of them singletons, with about 2.3% in the top ten. This clone was detected only a few times. What it recognizes is unknown. V shed 2 bases and J shed 3 bases, with 13 bases lying between them. The CDR3 consists of 16 residues. From germline, CDR1 is SGHVS and CDR2 FNYEAQ. The source of this sequence is a man aged 50 to 60 in good health and CMV-seronegative. Sequencing was done on a sample of PBMCs. The chain has TRBV7-6 and TRBJ2-2; D uncertain. CDR3 nucleotides: TGTGCCAGCAGCTTAACAGAAAATCCCGACACCGGGGAGCTGTTTTTT. Translation gives CASSLTENPDTGELFF.